This TCR beta chain was sequenced during a study of early T cells in non-severe SARS-CoV-2 infection. Looking at the study overall: Sequencing of unsorted whole blood was done on bulk RNA, leaving chains unpaired.

Regarding the study as a whole: Reliance on VDJdb matching favored anti-spike CD8 responses; private and CD4 specificities were missed.

The germline V gene encodes CDR1 SGHKS and CDR2 YYEKEE (reference sequence). Trimming left V 0 bases short and J 1 base short, with 8 bases between. The CDR3 runs to 15 residues. Separate cDNA molecules each had unique molecular identifiers attached to them. From the 5' RACE reads, TCRdb called clonotypes with MiXCR, one entry per CDR3 protein. The profile shows 40,000 or so distinct CDR3 sequences, approximately 6.1% of them singletons. This clonotype was seen repeatedly, ten times or more. Its specificity is not known. The material sequenced was whole blood. V usage is TRBV5-5 and J usage is TRBJ2-1, with no clear D. The origin of this receptor is an adult who was a healthcare worker with PCR-confirmed SARS-CoV-2 infection or an uninfected control (not recorded which). CDR3 in DNA: TGTGCCAGCAGCTTGGCAGTCAATTCCTACAATGAGCAGTTCTTC. As protein: CASSLAVNSYNEQFF.